The 30 T cell receptor beta chains below were found in one sample sequenced in a study of CXCR3-negative and CXCR3-positive naive CD8 T cells. cDNA libraries for TRB were generated by 5' RACE incorporating UMI labels. For each CDR3 protein, TCRdb gives one entry from its re-call of the 5' RACE reads, without DNA. Listed are approximately 59,000 distinct CDR3 sequences; approximately 0.71% falls within the top ten. Findings and caveats of the study: Higher TRB CDR3 hydrophobicity marked CXCR3-positive naive cells relative to CXCR3-negative naive cells.

The antigens for these receptors are not known. The sample consisted of naive CXCR3+ CD8+ T cells from blood. Subset given: CD45RO-CCR7+CD27+CD95- naive CD8+ T cells expressing CXCR3 (TNR3+). The source is a human donor in good health. Some clones in this sample may be carry-over from other donors' samples.

This chain connects TRBV7-2 to TRBJ2-7; as DNA is missing, the TRBD1 call by TCRdb cannot be tested. Per germline, CDR1 SGHTA and CDR2 FQGNSA. The CDR3 is 11 residues long. CDR3 sequence reads: CATSGGREQYF.

The chain carries TRBV27 and TRBJ2-5; TCRdb calls TRBD2, which cannot be checked without DNA. CDR1 and CDR2 from the germline V gene are MNHEY and SMNVEV (reference sequence). The CDR3 spans 17 residues. The CDR3 is CASSSLAGGQFQETQYF.

The CDR3 reads CASSLGQGFEQYF. The chain has TRBV11-2 and TRBJ2-7; TCRdb reports TRBD1, a call that lacks DNA to check it against. The CDR3 loop spans 13 amino acids. The germline CDR1 and CDR2 sequences are SGHAT and FQNNGV.

The V call is TRBV7-6, the J call TRBJ2-7; absent DNA, TCRdb's TRBD1 call cannot be checked. Germline V gene lookup returns CDR1 SGHVS and CDR2 FNYEAQ. This CDR3 comprises 15 residues. This CDR3 is CASSLVTSDRMEQYF.

The J gene is TRBJ2-1, the V gene TRBV5-5; as DNA is missing, the TRBD1 call by TCRdb cannot be tested. Germline V gene lookup returns CDR1 SGHKS and CDR2 YYEKEE (reference sequence). The CDR3 totals 13 residues. The CDR3 loop is CASSFQGVHEQFF.

The V call is TRBV19, the J call TRBJ1-1. Germline loops: CDR1 LNHDA, CDR2 SQIVND (reference sequence). This CDR3 has 13 residues. CDR3 sequence reads: CASSTTSTAEAFF.

This sequence joins TRBV7-2 and TRBJ2-7. This CDR3 has 13 amino acids. CDR1 is SGHTA and CDR2 is FQGNSA in the germline V gene. The CDR3 reads CASSPFGSYEQYF.

The chain couples TRBV12-3 or TRBV12-4 to TRBJ2-7; the TCRdb call, TRBD2, lacks DNA for checking. The CDR3 sequence is 14 residues long. Here the CDR3 reads CASSPPGLAYEQYF.

The chain uses TRBV29-1 and TRBJ2-2; checking the TCRdb D call of TRBD1 is not possible without DNA. This CDR3 comprises 14 residues. CDR1 is SQVTM and CDR2 is ANQGSEA in the germline V gene. Here the CDR3 reads CSVEGRRRTGELFF.

The chain has TRBV7-3 and TRBJ2-3; TCRdb calls TRBD1, which cannot be checked without DNA. There are 14 residues in the CDR3. Per the germline V gene, CDR1 is SGHTA and CDR2 is FQGTGA. This CDR3 reads CASSPTGPTDTQYF.

V and J are TRBV29-1 and TRBJ2-7; the TCRdb D gene call, TRBD2, has no DNA to confirm it. The length of the CDR3 is 11 residues. Germline CDR1 and CDR2: SQVTM and ANQGSEA. CDR3 sequence reads: CSVEDGGEQYF.

The V and J genes are TRBV27 and TRBJ2-7; the D gene TCRdb calls, TRBD1, cannot be checked with no DNA. The germline V gene encodes CDR1 MNHEY and CDR2 SMNVEV (reference sequence). The CDR3 contains 15 residues. CDR3 region: CASSLTGSGSYEQYF.

V gene TRBV28 combines with J gene TRBJ2-7; the D call of TRBD1 rests on TCRdb alone, since no DNA is present to check it. Germline CDR1 and CDR2: MDHEN and SYDVKM. CDR3 length equals 15 residues. The CDR3 reads CASSGPRDRGHEQYF. The variable domain in full, completed from reference TRBV28 and TRBJ2-7, reads DVKVTQSSRYLVKRTGEKVFLECVQDMDHENMFWYRQDPGLGLRLIYFSYDVKMKEKGDIPEGYSVSREKKERFSLILESASTNQTSMYLCASSGPRDRGHEQYFGPGTRLTVT.

The chain links TRBV7-6 to TRBJ2-1; TCRdb outputs TRBD1, but without DNA this stays unchecked. Germline V gene sequence: CDR1 SGHVS, CDR2 FNYEAQ. The CDR3 is made up of 16 amino acids. CDR3 residues: CASSLIYGDRYNEQFF.

V and J are TRBV11-3 and TRBJ2-1; TCRdb reports TRBD1, a call that lacks DNA to check it against. From germline, CDR1 is SGHNT and CDR2 YENEEA. The CDR3 totals 15 residues. This CDR3 reads CASSFSGGAYNEQFF.

The chain links TRBV21-1 to TRBJ2-7; TCRdb proposes TRBD1, but this gene call is untestable without DNA. TRBV21-1 is an annotated pseudogene. The CDR3 loop spans 18 amino acids. The CDR3 region is CASRRRYKDIRFSYEQYF.

V gene TRBV7-3 combines with J gene TRBJ2-5; there is no DNA to check the TCRdb D call of TRBD2. The CDR3 covers 15 residues. Germline CDR1 and CDR2: SGHTA and FQGTGA. The CDR3 loop reads CASSSAGGLGETQYF.

The J gene is TRBJ1-1, the V gene TRBV3-1; TCRdb's D gene call, TRBD1, goes unchecked for lack of DNA. The germline CDR1 and CDR2 sequences are LGHDT and YNNKEL (reference sequence). This CDR3 has 15 amino acids. The CDR3 loop is CASRPTSGLDTEAFF.

This sequence joins TRBV29-1 and TRBJ2-1. The CDR3 runs to 12 residues. Germline V CDR1 and CDR2: SQVTM, ANQGSEA. The CDR3 spells CSVELLYNEQFF.

This chain uses TRBV12-3 or TRBV12-4 with TRBJ1-1; without DNA, the TCRdb call of TRBD1 cannot be checked. CDR3 length equals 16 residues. The CDR3 reads CASSPGTGSMNTEAFF.

The J gene is TRBJ2-1, the V gene TRBV5-5; TCRdb names TRBD1, which stays unverified in the absence of DNA. CDR3 length: 13 amino acids. Germline V CDR1 and CDR2: SGHKS, YYEKEE (reference sequence). This chain's CDR3 is CASSRGPDNEQFF.

The chain employs TRBV9 and TRBJ2-2; TCRdb names TRBD1, which stays unverified in the absence of DNA. Germline loops: CDR1 SGDLS, CDR2 YYNGEE. The length of the CDR3 is 16 residues. CDR3 amino acids: CASRLVAGPGTGELFF.

V and J are TRBV20-1 and TRBJ1-1; the TCRdb D gene call, TRBD1, has no DNA to confirm it. CDR3 length: 15 amino acids. The germline CDR1 and CDR2 sequences are DFQATT and SNEGSKA (reference sequence). The CDR3: CSARFRVGPNTEAFF.

The rearrangement joins TRBV7-6 to TRBJ2-1; TCRdb outputs TRBD1, but without DNA this stays unchecked. This CDR3 spans 13 amino acids. The germline CDR1 and CDR2 sequences are SGHVS and FNYEAQ. The CDR3 reads CASSEQGFNEQFF.

The rearrangement links TRBV29-1 to TRBJ2-7; with no DNA, the TCRdb D assignment of TRBD1 cannot be verified. The CDR3 length is 14 residues. Germline V gene data show CDR1 as SQVTM and CDR2 as ANQGSEA. CDR3 residues: CSVEVRGRSYEQYF.

This chain uses TRBV7-9 with TRBJ1-1. The CDR3 consists of 14 residues. Germline CDR1 is SEHNR and CDR2 is FQNEAQ (reference sequence). CDR3 sequence reads: CASSLQGQNTEAFF.

This chain connects TRBV10-3 to TRBJ2-7; TCRdb gives TRBD1 as the D gene, but with no DNA this cannot be confirmed. The CDR3 consists of 12 residues. Germline CDR1 reads ENHRY; CDR2 reads SYGVKD. The CDR3 here is CATRGRGYEQYF.

The chain couples TRBV30 to TRBJ1-1; TCRdb selects TRBD1, and the lack of DNA leaves this call unchecked. CDR1 and CDR2 (germline): GTSNPN, SVGIG (reference sequence). The CDR3 contains 14 residues. CDR3 sequence reads: CAWNEGTGETEAFF.

The genes are TRBV6-6 and TRBJ2-2; TCRdb proposes TRBD1, but this gene call is untestable without DNA. Germline V gene lookup returns CDR1 MNHNY and CDR2 SVGAGI (reference sequence). This CDR3 spans 18 amino acids. The CDR3 loop reads CASSYIFVHSGVTGELFF.

This chain uses TRBV10-3 with TRBJ2-1. The CDR3 spans 16 residues. Germline lookup yields CDR1 ENHRY and CDR2 SYGVKD. CDR3 sequence: CAISGGQGNSYNEQFF.